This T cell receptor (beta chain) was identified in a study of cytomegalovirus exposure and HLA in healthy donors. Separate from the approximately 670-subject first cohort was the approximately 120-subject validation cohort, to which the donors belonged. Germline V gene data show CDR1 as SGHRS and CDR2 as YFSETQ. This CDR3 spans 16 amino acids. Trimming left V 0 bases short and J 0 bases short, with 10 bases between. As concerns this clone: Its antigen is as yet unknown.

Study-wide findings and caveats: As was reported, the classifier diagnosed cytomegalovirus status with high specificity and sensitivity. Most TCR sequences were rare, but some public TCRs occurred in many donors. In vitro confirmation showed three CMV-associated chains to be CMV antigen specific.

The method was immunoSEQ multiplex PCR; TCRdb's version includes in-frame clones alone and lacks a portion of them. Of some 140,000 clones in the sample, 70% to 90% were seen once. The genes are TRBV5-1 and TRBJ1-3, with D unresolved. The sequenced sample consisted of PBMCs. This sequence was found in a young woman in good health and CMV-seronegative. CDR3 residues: CASSLDIFRSGNTIYF. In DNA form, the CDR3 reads TGCGCCAGCAGCTTGGACATCTTCCGCTCTGGAAACACCATATATTTT.